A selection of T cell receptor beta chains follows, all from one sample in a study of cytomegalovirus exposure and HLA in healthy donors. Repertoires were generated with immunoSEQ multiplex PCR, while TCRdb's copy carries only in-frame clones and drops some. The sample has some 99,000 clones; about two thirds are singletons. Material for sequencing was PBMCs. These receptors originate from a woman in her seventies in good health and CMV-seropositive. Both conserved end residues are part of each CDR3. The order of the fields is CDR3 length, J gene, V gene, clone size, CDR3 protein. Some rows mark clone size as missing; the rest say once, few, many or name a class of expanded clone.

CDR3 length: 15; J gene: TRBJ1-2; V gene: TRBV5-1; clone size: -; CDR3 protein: CASSLGQSGNYGYTF
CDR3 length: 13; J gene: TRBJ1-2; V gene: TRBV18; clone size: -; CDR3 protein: CASSPPGNYGYTF
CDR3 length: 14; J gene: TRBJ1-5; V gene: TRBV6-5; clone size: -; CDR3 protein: CASSKQGGNQPQHF
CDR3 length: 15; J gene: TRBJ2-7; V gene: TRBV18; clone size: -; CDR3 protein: CASSITGTGNYEQYF
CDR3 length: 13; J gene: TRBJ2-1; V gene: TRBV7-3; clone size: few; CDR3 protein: CASSQASYNEQFF
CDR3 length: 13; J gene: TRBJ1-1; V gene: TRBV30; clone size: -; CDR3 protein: CAWTPRVNTEAFF
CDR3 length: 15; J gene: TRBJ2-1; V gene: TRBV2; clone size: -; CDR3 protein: CASSERGQPWGEQFF
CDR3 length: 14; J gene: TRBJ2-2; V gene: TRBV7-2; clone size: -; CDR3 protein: CASSLGRTTGELFF
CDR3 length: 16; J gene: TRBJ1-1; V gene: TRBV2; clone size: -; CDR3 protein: CASREQVGVGTPEAFF
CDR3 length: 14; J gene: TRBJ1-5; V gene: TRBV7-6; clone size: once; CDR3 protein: CASSLGTGTEPQHF
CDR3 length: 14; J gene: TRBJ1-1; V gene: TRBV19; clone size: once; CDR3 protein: CASSSDRVLTEAFF
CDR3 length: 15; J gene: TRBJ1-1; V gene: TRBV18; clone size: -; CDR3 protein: CASSPGWTMNSEAFF
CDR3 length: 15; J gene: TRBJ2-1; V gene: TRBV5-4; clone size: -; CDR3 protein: CASSLLGGAFREQFF
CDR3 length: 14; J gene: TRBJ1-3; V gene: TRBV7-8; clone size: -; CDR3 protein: CASGSQYSGNTIYF